The source of this TCR beta chain is a study of OX40 agonist ivuxolimab in advanced cancers. Study background: Dose-escalation subjects each had hepatocellular carcinoma, melanoma, renal cell or head and neck cancer.

Method: immunoSEQ multiplex PCR; TCRdb's copy keeps in-frame clones and lacks some. The sample records about 54,000 clones, 80% to 90% being singletons. In germline, CDR1 is MDHEN, CDR2 SYDVKM. Trimming stripped 8 bases from V and 2 bases from J, with 6 bases between. The CDR3 covers 12 residues. Sequenced material: CD4+ or CD8+ T cells sorted from blood, taken in a trial of the OX40 agonist ivuxolimab. The receptor was isolated from an adult with an advanced solid tumor such as melanoma, head and neck, liver or kidney cancer. V usage is TRBV28 and J usage is TRBJ2-2; no clear D. The CDR3 protein is CASGGNTGELFF. DNA for the CDR3: TGTGCCAGCGGTGGAAACACCGGGGAGCTGTTTTTT.